This entry lists 32 T cell receptor beta chains sequenced from one sample in a study of blood T cell repertoires in COVID-19. This table comes from immunoSEQ multiplex PCR, and its TCRdb copy is limited to in-frame clones, with some not included. This sample has 90,000 to 120,000 clones, with more than 70% found just once. Sequencing was done on a sample of peripheral blood. The receptors come from a man between 70 and 80 years old with acute or convalescent COVID-19.

CDR3 protein: CASSPDRINTEAFF. Written as DNA, the CDR3 is TGCGCCAGCAGCCCGGACAGAATCAACACTGAAGCTTTCTTT. The V call is TRBV5-1, the J call TRBJ1-1, with a possible D match to TRBD1 (6 bases). CDR1 and CDR2 (germline): SGHRS, YFSETQ. The CDR3 runs 14 residues. The V gene lost 4 bases and the J gene lost 2 bases, with 12 bases spanning the gap. The complete variable domain, with remaining parts taken from reference TRBV5-1 and TRBJ1-1, reads KAGVTQTPRYLIKTRGQQVTLSCSPISGHRSVSWYQQTPGQGLQFLFEYFSETQRNKGNFPGRFSGRQFSNSRSEMNVSTLELGDSALYLCASSPDRINTEAFFGQGTRLTVV.

J is TRBJ1-1 and V is TRBV15; perhaps TRBD1 as D (6 bases). This CDR3 has 14 residues. The V end lost 3 bases, the J end lost 5 bases, and 13 bases lay between the germline ends. Germline V lookup: CDR1 LNHNV, CDR2 YYDKDF (reference sequence). The CDR3 is CATSRDWTETEAFF. CDR3 nucleotide sequence: TGTGCCACCAGCAGGGATTGGACAGAGACTGAAGCTTTCTTT.

This clone appeared a single time. This rearrangement joins TRBV7-3 to TRBJ2-7; possibly TRBD1 for D (6 bases). Germline assignment: CDR1 SGHTA and CDR2 FQGTGA. Trimming took 4 bases from V and 2 from J, leaving 12 bases between them. This CDR3 has 14 amino acids. The CDR3 region is CASSSRDNPYEQYF. CDR3 DNA sequence: TGTGCCAGCAGCTCCCGGGACAACCCCTACGAGCAGTACTTC. Filled out from reference TRBV7-3 and TRBJ2-7, the complete variable domain reads GAGVSQTPSNKVTEKGKYVELRCDPISGHTALYWYRQSLGQGPEFLIYFQGTGAADDSGLPNDRFFAVRPEGSVSTLKIQRTERGDSAVYLCASSSRDNPYEQYFGPGTRLTVT.

This rearrangement joins TRBV4-1 to TRBJ1-5; TRBD1 matches 8 bases. After removal of 0 bases from V and 7 bases from J, the junction contained 5 bases not matched to a gene. The CDR3 length is 15 residues. Germline assignment: CDR1 MGHRA and CDR2 YSYEKL. DNA for the CDR3: TGCGCCAGCAGCCAAGACCCGGACAGGGACCAGCCCCAGCATTTT. Amino acids: CASSQDPDRDQPQHF.

The chain recombines TRBV5-1 with TRBJ2-2; D is possibly TRBD1 (5 bases). Germline V gene lookup returns CDR1 SGHRS and CDR2 YFSETQ. The CDR3 is 15 amino acids. Trimming left V 0 bases short and J 6 bases short, with 12 bases between. CDR3 sequence (DNA): TGCGCCAGCAGCTTGGACGGGCTGACAGCCGGGGAGCTGTTTTTT. The encoded protein is CASSLDGLTAGELFF.

This clone has only one observation. This rearrangement joins TRBV25-1 to TRBJ1-4; weak D call: TRBD1 (5 bases). Germline CDR1 MGHDK, CDR2 SYGVNS. V lost 1 base and J lost 0, with 9 bases in between. The CDR3 consists of 16 residues. The chain's CDR3 is CASSEWGDATNEKLFF. In DNA form, the CDR3 reads TGTGCCAGCAGTGAATGGGGGGACGCAACTAATGAAAAACTGTTTTTT.

The rearrangement joins TRBV27 to TRBJ1-1; D gene unclear. The CDR3 spans 12 residues. Germline V lookup: CDR1 MNHEY, CDR2 SMNVEV (reference sequence). V dropped 4 bases and J dropped 1 base, with 4 bases sitting between them. CDR3 nucleotide sequence: TGTGCCAGCAGTTCAGGGAACACTGAAGCTTTCTTT. Protein: CASSSGNTEAFF.

The chain uses TRBV12-5 and TRBJ2-2; D remains ambiguous. The germline V gene has CDR1 LGHNT and CDR2 FRNRAP. CDR3 length: 13 residues. The CDR3, as DNA: TGTGCCCTTACCAGCGAGATTACCGGGGAGCTGTTTTTT. Translating it yields CALTSEITGELFF.

The V gene is TRBV19, the J gene TRBJ2-3; 8 positions match TRBD2. This CDR3 spans 14 amino acids. Trimming removed 1 base from V and 5 bases from J; junction bases left unmatched: 2. Germline lookup yields CDR1 LNHDA and CDR2 SQIVND (reference sequence). The CDR3 DNA reads as TGTGCCAGTAGTATAGCGGGGGGGCAAGATACGCAGTATTTT. Protein product: CASSIAGGQDTQYF.

The V call is TRBV6-1, the J call TRBJ1-2; no reliable D call. Germline lookup yields CDR1 MNHNS and CDR2 SASEGT. V lost 3 bases and J 7 bases, leaving 18 bases between the germline ends. The CDR3 is 15 residues long. CDR3 bases: TGTGCCAGCAGTGAGCCCCCGGGAACGACGAGTGGCTACACCTTC. This encodes CASSEPPGTTSGYTF.

V is TRBV19 and J is TRBJ1-2; D is unclear. The germline CDR1 and CDR2 sequences are LNHDA and SQIVND (reference sequence). The CDR3 is made up of 11 amino acids. Trimming took off 5 bases at V and 2 bases at J, with 3 bases between the two ends. The CDR3 region is CASSENYGYTF. CDR3 in DNA: TGTGCCAGTAGTGAGAACTATGGCTACACCTTC.

This clone was seen a handful of times. The rearrangement joins TRBV11-2 to TRBJ1-5; D might be TRBD1 (5 bases). The CDR3 has 15 amino acids. V lost 2 bases, J lost 7 bases, and 15 bases lay in between. From germline, CDR1 is SGHAT and CDR2 FQNNGV. CDR3 in amino acids: CASSLSAGLGQPQHF. In DNA, the CDR3 is TGTGCCAGCAGCTTATCTGCAGGGCTTGGCCAGCCCCAGCATTTT.

The CDR3 bases are TGTGCCAGTCGGAGGGGAGGGAATTCACCCCTCCACTTT. Translated, it gives CASRRGGNSPLHF. The chain uses TRBV11-2 and TRBJ1-6; maybe TRBD1 (5 bases). The CDR3 runs to 13 residues. Germline CDR1 is SGHAT and CDR2 is FQNNGV. V was trimmed by 9 bases and J by 7 bases, leaving 13 bases between them. Drawing the rest from reference TRBV11-2 and TRBJ1-6, the complete variable domain is EAGVAQSPRYKIIEKRQSVAFWCNPISGHATLYWYQQILGQGPKLLIQFQNNGVVDDSQLPKDRFSAERLKGVDSTLKIQPAKLEDSAVYLCASRRGGNSPLHFGNGTRLTVT.

J is TRBJ1-3 and V is TRBV29-1; D may be TRBD1 (5 bases). CDR1 and CDR2 from the germline V gene are SQVTM and ANQGSEA. V dropped 6 bases and J dropped 0 bases, with 6 bases sitting between them. This CDR3 has 12 residues. CDR3 sequence: CSVTVSGNTIYF. The CDR3, as DNA: TGCAGCGTGACAGTCTCTGGAAACACCATATATTTT.

This rearrangement joins TRBV7-8 to TRBJ2-5; D ambiguous. Germline-derived CDR1 and CDR2 are SGHVS and FQNEAQ. The CDR3 is made up of 16 amino acids. The germline V and J ends were trimmed by 2 bases and 1 base, with 14 bases remaining between them. The CDR3 sequence is CASSLTLSHLQETQYF. The CDR3 DNA reads as TGTGCCAGCAGCTTAACCCTATCCCATCTCCAAGAGACCCAGTACTTC. Full variable domain (rest looked up from reference TRBV7-8 and TRBJ2-5): GAGVSQSPRYKVAKRGQDVALRCDPISGHVSLFWYQQALGQGPEFLTYFQNEAQLDKSGLPSDRFFAERPEGSVSTLKIQRTQQEDSAVYLCASSLTLSHLQETQYFGPGTRLLVL.

This sequence joins TRBV5-1 and TRBJ2-5, with 12 positions matching TRBD2. This CDR3 comprises 16 residues. The V gene's germline CDR1 is SGHRS and CDR2 YFSETQ. V was clipped by 3 bases and J by 5 bases; unmatched bases: 8. The CDR3 DNA reads as TGCGCCAGCAGCTCCGGACTAGCGGGGAGTAAGGAGACCCAGTACTTC. Amino acids: CASSSGLAGSKETQYF.

This clone was seen once. V and J are TRBV24-1 and TRBJ1-1; D is unclear. The V end lost 7 bases, the J end lost 0 bases, and 20 bases lay between the germline ends. Germline V gene lookup returns CDR1 KGHDR and CDR2 SFDVKD. This CDR3 has 17 amino acids. The CDR3 DNA follows: TGTGCCACCAGCGCTATCTTATATCGGGTCATGAACACTGAAGCTTTCTTT. This encodes CATSAILYRVMNTEAFF.

The J gene is TRBJ1-1, the V gene TRBV5-8, with 10 bases aligning to TRBD1. CDR1 and CDR2 (germline): SGHTS, YDEGEE. Trimming took 3 bases from V and 0 from J; bases not matched to a gene: 17. The CDR3 is 20 amino acids. The CDR3, as DNA: TGTGCCAGCAGCTCAACCGGGGGGGCATGGGGACAGGGGATGAACACTGAAGCTTTCTTT. Translation gives CASSSTGGAWGQGMNTEAFF.

This clone was observed a handful of times. The chain joins TRBV7-2 to TRBJ2-7, with TRBD2 identical over 10 bases. With V trimmed by 5 bases and J by 6 bases, 7 bases remained unmatched. This CDR3 comprises 14 residues. Germline V gene sequence: CDR1 SGHTA, CDR2 FQGNSA. The CDR3 protein is CASSTSGGAGEQYF. The CDR3, as DNA: TGTGCCAGCAGCACGAGCGGGGGGGCAGGCGAGCAGTACTTC.

The chain has TRBV28 and TRBJ2-7, with 7 bases aligning to TRBD1. The CDR3 spans 14 residues. Losses at the gene ends were 4 bases for V and 2 bases for J; bases not matched to a gene: 5. Germline assignment: CDR1 MDHEN and CDR2 SYDVKM. CDR3 coding DNA: TGTGCCAGCAGTTCCGGGACAGTTACCTACGAGCAGTACTTC. Translated, it gives CASSSGTVTYEQYF.

The chain uses TRBV6-5 and TRBJ1-6; no reliable D call. V lost 6 bases, J lost 10 bases, and 10 bases lay in between. Germline CDR1 is MNHEY and CDR2 is SVGAGI. The CDR3 is 12 amino acids. The CDR3 is CASSPSYSPLHF. DNA of the CDR3: TGTGCCAGCAGCCCCTCCTACTCACCCCTCCACTTT.

This rearrangement joins TRBV7-2 to TRBJ2-3, with TRBD2 matching over 8 bases. The CDR3 has 14 residues. V lost 5 bases and J lost 4; bases outside the gene matches: 5. The germline CDR1 and CDR2 sequences are SGHTA and FQGNSA. CDR3 nucleotides: TGTGCCAGCAGCAGAGTTAGCGGGGCAGATACGCAGTATTTT. Amino acid sequence: CASSRVSGADTQYF.

The chain is built from TRBV6-6 and TRBJ2-7; TRBD1 agrees at 7 bases. J lost 3 bases, V lost 6 bases, and 8 bases had no gene match. CDR1 and CDR2 (germline): MNHNY, SVGAGI (reference sequence). CDR3 length: 14 residues. The CDR3 loop reads CASSSGTANYEQYF. In DNA form, the CDR3 reads TGTGCCAGCAGCTCAGGGACAGCCAACTACGAGCAGTACTTC.

The chain links TRBV19 to TRBJ2-3; possible D gene TRBD2, 5 bases. CDR1 and CDR2 from the germline V gene are LNHDA and SQIVND (reference sequence). Between the trimmed V and J ends, which lost 4 bases and 1 base, there was a span of 9 bases. This CDR3 is 14 amino acids long. Here the CDR3 DNA reads TGTGCCAGTAGTAACGGGGTTCGCACAGATACGCAGTATTTT. It translates to CASSNGVRTDTQYF. Together with reference TRBV19 and TRBJ2-3, the CDR3 gives the full variable domain: DGGITQSPKYLFRKEGQNVTLSCEQNLNHDAMYWYRQDPGQGLRLIYYSQIVNDFQKGDIAEGYSVSREKKESFPLTVTSAQKNPTAFYLCASSNGVRTDTQYFGPGTRLTVL.

The chain links TRBV7-6 to TRBJ2-5; D possibly corresponds to TRBD1 (5 bases). Germline CDR1 SGHVS, CDR2 FNYEAQ. Trimming stripped 2 bases from V and 2 bases from J, with 12 bases between. The CDR3 is 15 residues long. The CDR3 DNA is TGTGCCAGCAGCTTAAAGGCAGGGCCACAAGAGACCCAGTACTTC. Amino acid sequence: CASSLKAGPQETQYF. The full variable domain, completed using reference TRBV7-6 and TRBJ2-5, is GAGVSQSPRYKVTKRGQDVALRCDPISGHVSLYWYRQALGQGPEFLTYFNYEAQQDKSGLPNDRFSAERPEGSISTLTIQRTEQRDSAMYRCASSLKAGPQETQYFGPGTRLLVL.

Turning to this clone: This same CDR3 is encoded by further DNA sequences in the sample. The chain uses TRBV7-9 and TRBJ1-6, with TRBD1 as a possible D gene (6 bases). Germline V gene data show CDR1 as SEHNR and CDR2 as FQNEAQ (reference sequence). The CDR3 consists of 15 residues. V shed 1 base and J shed 7 bases, with 11 bases lying between them. CDR3: CASSLGAGENSPLHF. The CDR3 DNA follows: TGTGCCAGCAGCTTAGGGGCAGGGGAGAATTCACCCCTCCACTTT.

This clone was counted once. The CDR3, as DNA: TGTGCCAGCAGCCAACAAACAGGGGATTGGGAGACCCAGTACTTC. Its protein product is CASSQQTGDWETQYF. V is TRBV14 and J is TRBJ2-5; TRBD1 aligns across 7 bases. The CDR3 spans 15 residues. The V segment lost 2 bases and the J segment 5 bases; nucleotides outside the gene matches: 8. Germline assignment: CDR1 SGHDN and CDR2 FVKESK.

The V call is TRBV6-6, the J call TRBJ2-1; 8 bases agree with TRBD1. With V trimmed by 5 bases and J by 5 bases, 8 bases remained unmatched. Germline assignment: CDR1 MNHNY and CDR2 SVGAGI (reference sequence). The CDR3 is 15 amino acids. The CDR3 is CASSLQGADNNEQFF. The CDR3 coding sequence is TGTGCCAGCAGTCTCCAGGGGGCTGACAACAATGAGCAGTTCTTC.

The rearrangement joins TRBV7-9 to TRBJ1-4; D perhaps matches TRBD1 (6 bases). Trimming removed 2 bases at V and 7 bases at J, with 8 bases between. The CDR3 is 13 residues long. The germline gives CDR1 SEHNR, CDR2 FQNEAQ (reference sequence). The CDR3 DNA is TGTGCCAGCAGCTTACAGGGGTCTGAAAAACTGTTTTTT. Translated, it gives CASSLQGSEKLFF.

The chain joins TRBV12-3 or TRBV12-4 to TRBJ2-5; 7 nucleotides align to TRBD2. The CDR3 has 12 amino acids. J gave up 4 bases and V 8 bases, and 4 bases lay outside the gene matches. The CDR3: CASRPGGETQYF. The CDR3 region has the DNA TGTGCCAGCCGGCCGGGGGGAGAGACCCAGTACTTC.

The CDR3 nucleotides read TGTGCCAGCAGTGATTTGGCAGGTAGAGTCTCCTACAATGAGCAGTTCTTC. Translated: CASSDLAGRVSYNEQFF. The chain combines TRBV2 with TRBJ2-1; D not certain. The CDR3 runs 17 residues. Germline V gene sequence: CDR1 SNHLY, CDR2 FYNNEI. With 3 bases removed from V and 0 bases from J, the gap between germline ends came to 15 bases.

This clone came up a few times. This rearrangement joins TRBV7-9 to TRBJ1-2, with D perhaps TRBD1 (6 bases). Germline V CDR1 and CDR2: SEHNR, FQNEAQ (reference sequence). V was cut by 5 bases and J by 3 bases, with 10 bases left in between. There are 13 residues in the CDR3. The CDR3 is CASSRGQDYGYTF. The CDR3 nucleotides read TGTGCCAGCAGCCGGGGACAAGACTATGGCTACACCTTC.